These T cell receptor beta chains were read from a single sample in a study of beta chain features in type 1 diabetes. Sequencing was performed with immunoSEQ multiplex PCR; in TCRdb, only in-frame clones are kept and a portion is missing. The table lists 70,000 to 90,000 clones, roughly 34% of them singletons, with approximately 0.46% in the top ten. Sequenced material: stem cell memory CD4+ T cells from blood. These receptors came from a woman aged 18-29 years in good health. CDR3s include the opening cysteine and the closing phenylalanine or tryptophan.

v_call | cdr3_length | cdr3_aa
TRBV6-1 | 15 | CASSATTTTQETQYF
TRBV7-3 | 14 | CASSSNTGYNEQFF
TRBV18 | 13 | CASSSGSENIQYF
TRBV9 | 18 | CASSVGGGLAPRNTEAFF
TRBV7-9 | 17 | CASSLVSGGATNEKLFF
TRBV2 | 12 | CASLRFGGGYTF
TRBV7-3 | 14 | CASSPTGGHNEAFF
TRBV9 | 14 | CASSADSPRETQYF
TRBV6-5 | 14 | CASSAGTSRDTQYF
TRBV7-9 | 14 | CASSPGGGNYGYTF
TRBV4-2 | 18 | CASSQARTSGGPYNEQFF
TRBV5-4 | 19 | CASSPRRGGGRLVNTEAFF
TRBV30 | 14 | CAWSATGGNQPQHF
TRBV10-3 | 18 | CAISESVWGGRGNTEAFF
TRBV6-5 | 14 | CASSRRQVHYGYTF
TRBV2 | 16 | CASSEAASGVRDTQYF
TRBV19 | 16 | CASSTGTGTRAGELFF
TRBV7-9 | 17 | CASSLGGLAGARDEQFF
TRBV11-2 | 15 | CASRTGLGSIYEQYF
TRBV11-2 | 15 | CASRLGGGEDTEAFF
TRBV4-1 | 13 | CASSQPQGNEQFF
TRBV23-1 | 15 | CASTLRQGQSYGYTF
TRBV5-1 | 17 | CASSLGGQGPLPRGYTF
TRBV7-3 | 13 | CASSPAMGAEAFF
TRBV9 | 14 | CASSSRDRGYEQYF
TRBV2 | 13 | CASFRGYPYEQYF
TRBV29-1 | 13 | CSVGGGKFDEQYF
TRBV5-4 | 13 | CASSEDFTGELFF
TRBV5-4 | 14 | CASSLHRGGQPQHF
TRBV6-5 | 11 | CASSSLGGQYF
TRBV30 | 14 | CAWTGGGGTGELFF
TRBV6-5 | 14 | CASSYSRGNYGYTF
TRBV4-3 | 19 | CASSQDRDSGGDVSDTQYF
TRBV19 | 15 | CASTNDRGFYNEQFF
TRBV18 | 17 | CASSPPNVNSIAYEQYF
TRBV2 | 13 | CASTKDREHEQYF
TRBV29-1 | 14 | CSASGPSMNTEAFF
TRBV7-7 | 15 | CASSLAGAGTGELFF
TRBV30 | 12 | CAWSALGTEAFF
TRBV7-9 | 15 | CASSSGLLVTDTQYF
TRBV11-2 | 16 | CASSSRPTLGGTEAFF
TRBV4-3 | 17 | CASSQDAGTVFTGELFF
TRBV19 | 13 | CASSMREGQPQHF
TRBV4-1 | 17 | CASSQVARGQGEETQYF
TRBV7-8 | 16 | CASSLAQALSNQPQHF
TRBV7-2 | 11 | CASSLRNEQFF
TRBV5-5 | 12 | CASSGRTGGYTF
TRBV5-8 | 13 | CASSLAGRQPQHF
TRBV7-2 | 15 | CASSLGTSGGNEQFF
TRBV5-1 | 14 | CASRMTGSTDTQYF
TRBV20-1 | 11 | CRARGNTEAFF
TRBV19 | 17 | CATTPAGKMVGTTEAFF